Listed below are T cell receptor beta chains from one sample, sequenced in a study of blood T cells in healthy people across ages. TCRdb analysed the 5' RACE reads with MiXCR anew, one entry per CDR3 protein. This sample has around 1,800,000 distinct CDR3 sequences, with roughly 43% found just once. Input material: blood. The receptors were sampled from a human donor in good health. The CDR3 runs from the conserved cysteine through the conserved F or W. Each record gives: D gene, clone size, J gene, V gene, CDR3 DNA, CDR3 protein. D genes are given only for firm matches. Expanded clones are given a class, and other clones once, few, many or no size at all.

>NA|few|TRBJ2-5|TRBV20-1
TGCAGTGCTAGATCCCCGTTCTGGGAGACCCAGTACTTC
CSARSPFWETQYF
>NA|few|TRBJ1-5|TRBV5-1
TGCGCCAGCAGCGCGGACGGGGTAGGCAATCAGCCCCAGCATTTT
CASSADGVGNQPQHF
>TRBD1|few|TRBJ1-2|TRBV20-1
TGCAGTGCTAGCCCACAGGGGGACTATGGCTACACCTTC
CSASPQGDYGYTF
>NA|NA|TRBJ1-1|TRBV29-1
TGCAGCGCTGCACCCGGGGGCGCTTGGACTGAAGCTTTCTTT
CSAAPGGAWTEAFF
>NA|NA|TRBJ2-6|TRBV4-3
TGCGCCAGCAGCCAAGAGCCCCGCGTCTCTGGGGCCAACGTCCGGACTTTC
CASSQEPRVSGANVRTF
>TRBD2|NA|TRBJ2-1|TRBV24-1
TGTGCCACCAGTGGCCAGCGGGGCGGTGAGCAGTTCTTC
CATSGQRGGEQFF
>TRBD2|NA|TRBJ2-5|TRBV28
TGTGCCAGCAGTTTACGAGGCGGGGGGTCGGGAGAGACCCAGTACTTC
CASSLRGGGSGETQYF
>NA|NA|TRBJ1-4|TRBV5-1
TGCGCCAGCAGCCTCAGCACAACTAATGAAAAACTGTATTTT
CASSLSTTNEKLYF
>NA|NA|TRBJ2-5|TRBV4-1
TGCGCCAGCAGCCAAGTAATCCTTCTGGAGACCCAGTACTTC
CASSQVILLETQYF
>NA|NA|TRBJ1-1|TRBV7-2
TGTGCCGGCAGCTTAGCCCGACAGAATGAAGCTTTCTTT
CAGSLARQNEAFF